This TCR beta chain was recovered during a study of graft-versus-host responses after intestinal transplantation. Study information: Anti-thymocyte globulin induction, then tacrolimus and steroids for two to four years, went to all recipients. General study results and limits: Among circulating GvH clones, peak levels were associated with early post-transplant declines in HvG clones.

Generated by immunoSEQ multiplex PCR, the TCRdb table keeps only in-frame clones and is missing some. The top ten clones hold 0.35% of a sample with under 90,000 clones, 91% of them seen once. There are 18 residues in the CDR3. Germline loops: CDR1 MGHDK, CDR2 SYGVNS. The trim removed 5 bases at V and 1 base at J, leaving 11 bases unmatched. On this clone: What it binds is not known.

This receptor was obtained from a human donor who was the organ donor for an intestinal transplant. The chain joins TRBV25-1 to TRBJ1-5; TRBD1 matches 10 bases. The sample here was unstimulated CD4+ T cells sorted from spleen or lymph node cells, taken before transplant. The CDR3 spells CASSQSGTGDASNQPQHF. DNA of the CDR3: TGTGCCAGCAGTCAATCCGGGACAGGGGACGCCAGCAATCAGCCCCAGCATTTT.